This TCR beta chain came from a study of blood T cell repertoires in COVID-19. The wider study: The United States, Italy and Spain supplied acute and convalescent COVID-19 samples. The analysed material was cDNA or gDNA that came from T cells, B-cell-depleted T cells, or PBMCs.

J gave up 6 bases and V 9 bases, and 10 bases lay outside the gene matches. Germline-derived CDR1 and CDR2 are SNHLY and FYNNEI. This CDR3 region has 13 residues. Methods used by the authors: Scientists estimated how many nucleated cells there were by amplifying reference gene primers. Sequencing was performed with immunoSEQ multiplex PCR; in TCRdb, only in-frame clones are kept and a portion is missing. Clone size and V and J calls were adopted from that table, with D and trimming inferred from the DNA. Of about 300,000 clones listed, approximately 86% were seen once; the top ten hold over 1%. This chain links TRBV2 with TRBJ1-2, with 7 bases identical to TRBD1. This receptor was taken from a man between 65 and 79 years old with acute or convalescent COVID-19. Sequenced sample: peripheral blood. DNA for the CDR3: TGTGCCAGTAAGACTCAGGGGGGCAATGGCTACACCTTC. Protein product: CASKTQGGNGYTF.